One and the same sample provided the 3 T cell receptor beta chains below, sequenced in a study of T cells in Graves' hyperthyroidism and ophthalmopathy. TCR beta CDR3 sequences were amplified from RNA transcripts. HTBI primers drove first-round RT-PCR of the TCR CDR3. Each CDR3 protein gets one entry after TCRdb re-called the multiplex PCR reads with MiXCR. Of around 370,000 distinct CDR3 sequences in the sample, around a sixth were seen once. The sequencing input was blood. These receptor sequences come from a man between 18 and 35 years old with Graves' ophthalmopathy.

This clonotype has a count of ten or more. V gene TRBV18 combines with J gene TRBJ1-1; 7 bases are shared with TRBD1. The trim removed 1 base at V and 6 bases at J, leaving 5 bases unmatched. The CDR3 sequence is 14 residues long. CDR1 and CDR2 from the germline V gene are KGHSH and LQKENI. The CDR3 loop reads CASSPREGAAEAFF. The DNA for the CDR3 is TGTGCCAGCTCACCACGTGAGGGGGCCGCTGAAGCTTTCTTT. The whole variable domain, filled in from reference TRBV18 and TRBJ1-1, reads NAGVMQNPRHLVRRRGQEARLRCSPMKGHSHVYWYRQLPEEGLKFMVYLQKENIIDESGMPKERFSAEFPKEGPSILRIQQVVRGDSAAYFCASSPREGAAEAFFGQGTRLTVV.

With regard to this clonotype: This clone may be a read error of a much larger clone one base away. Since no conserved phenylalanine or tryptophan closes the CDR3, a read error is the likely cause. The chain couples TRBV6-9 to TRBJ2-7, with D maybe TRBD1 (6 bases). The CDR3 runs 15 residues. Trimming removed 4 bases from V and 3 bases from J, with 16 bases in between. The germline CDR1 and CDR2 sequences are MNHGY and SVAAGI. CDR3 sequence reads: CASSFSFRDIYEQYL. CDR3 coding DNA: TGTGCCAGCAGTTTCAGCTTTCGGGACATCTACGAGCAGTACCTC.

This clonotype appeared a few times. The rearrangement links TRBV4-1 to TRBJ2-7; D remains unclear. V was pared by 1 base and J by 0 bases, with 10 bases between. Germline V gene data show CDR1 as MGHRA and CDR2 as YSYEKL. The CDR3 totals 15 residues. Here the CDR3 DNA reads TGCGCCAGCAGCCAAGTGGTCCAGTACTCCTACGAGCAGTACTTC. Protein product: CASSQVVQYSYEQYF.